This is a list of T cell receptor beta chains from one sample in a study of T cell repertoires in cytomegalovirus infection. No antigen has been identified for these receptors. Each CDR3 protein is one row after TCRdb ran MiXCR on the reads. The sample has hundreds of thousands of distinct CDR3 sequences, about 44% seen once. Source: cultured PBMCs, taken from culture after CMV antigen stimulation. The receptors were gathered from a human donor in good health (CMV status not recorded). Some clones in this sample may be carry-over from other donors' samples. CDR3s include the opening cysteine and the closing phenylalanine or tryptophan. Fields, in order: J gene, V gene, D gene, clone size, CDR3 DNA, CDR3 protein. D genes are given only for firm matches. A row's size may be missing; if present it is once, few, many or a size class.

J: TRBJ2-7
V: TRBV7-2
D: TRBD2
size: few
DNA: TGTGCCAGCAGCCCGCGCACTAGCGGGAGTAACGAGCAGTACTTC
CDR3: CASSPRTSGSNEQYF

J: TRBJ2-2
V: TRBV7-2
D: TRBD2
size: few
DNA: TGTGCCAGCAGCCTCCTCTTCGGTAGCGGGGGATTCACCGGGGAGCTGTTTTTT
CDR3: CASSLLFGSGGFTGELFF

J: TRBJ2-1
V: TRBV7-2
D: TRBD2
size: NA
DNA: TGTGCCAGCAGCTTAGTGGAGCGGGGGTACAATGAGCAGTTCTTC
CDR3: CASSLVERGYNEQFF

J: TRBJ1-4
V: TRBV18
D: NA
size: once
DNA: TGTGCCAGCTCACCGGTGCAGGTGTCTGAAAAACTGTTTTTT
CDR3: CASSPVQVSEKLFF

J: TRBJ1-1
V: TRBV6-1
D: NA
size: NA
DNA: TGTGCCAGCAGTGAACCAGGTGGAAGGACTGAAGCTTTCTTT
CDR3: CASSEPGGRTEAFF

J: TRBJ2-1
V: TRBV7-2
D: NA
size: NA
DNA: TGTGCCAGCAGCTTAGGGCGGTACTACTACAATGAGCAGTTCTTC
CDR3: CASSLGRYYYNEQFF

J: TRBJ2-7
V: TRBV7-2
D: NA
size: few
DNA: TGTGCCAGCAGCTCACCGGGAAACGCGCAGTACTTC
CDR3: CASSSPGNAQYF

J: TRBJ2-3
V: TRBV4-3
D: TRBD2
size: once
DNA: TGCGCCAGCAGCCAAGAGTTTGCTAGCGGGAGGGGGGGGACGCAGTATTTT
CDR3: CASSQEFASGRGGTQYF

J: TRBJ2-1
V: TRBV12-3/TRBV12-4
D: NA
size: NA
DNA: TGTGCCAGCACCTATGGGTGGGAGCAGTTCTTC
CDR3: CASTYGWEQFF

J: TRBJ2-2
V: TRBV11-3
D: TRBD2
size: NA
DNA: TGTGCCAGCAGCCCGATCGGGGGGACCGGGGAGCTGTTTTTT
CDR3: CASSPIGGTGELFF

J: TRBJ2-7
V: TRBV7-8
D: TRBD1
size: NA
DNA: TGTGCCAGCAGCTCCCTATCCGGGACAGGGGTCGAGCAGTACTTC
CDR3: CASSSLSGTGVEQYF

J: TRBJ2-7
V: TRBV5-5
D: TRBD1
size: NA
DNA: TGTGCCAGCAGCGCGACCGCAGGGGGAGTCTACGAGCAGTACTTC
CDR3: CASSATAGGVYEQYF

J: TRBJ2-3
V: TRBV20-1
D: TRBD2
size: NA
DNA: TGCAGTGCGCGGGAAGCGGGGACCTATACGCAGTATTTT
CDR3: CSAREAGTYTQYF

J: TRBJ1-4
V: TRBV7-8
D: NA
size: few
DNA: TGTGCCAGCAGCTTACACCCGCCACTGGTAGTTGCAACTAATGAAAAACTGTTTTTT
CDR3: CASSLHPPLVVATNEKLFF

J: TRBJ2-3
V: TRBV10-3
D: TRBD2
size: once
DNA: TGTGCCATCAGTGTAGCGGGAATAAGCACAGATACGCAGTATTTT
CDR3: CAISVAGISTDTQYF

J: TRBJ2-1
V: TRBV11-2
D: NA
size: few
DNA: TGTGCCAGCAGCTCCCCGGTGGGGGTTACCTACAATGAGCAGTTCTTC
CDR3: CASSSPVGVTYNEQFF

J: TRBJ2-5
V: TRBV11-2
D: NA
size: few
DNA: TGTGCCAGCAGCTTATTAAGGGAAAAAGAGACCCAGTACTTC
CDR3: CASSLLREKETQYF

J: TRBJ2-1
V: TRBV20-1
D: NA
size: once
DNA: NA
CDR3: CSRGLAGYRCEQFF

J: TRBJ2-2
V: TRBV30
D: NA
size: few
DNA: TGTGCCTGGACTTTGTCCGCCGGGGAGCTGTTTTTT
CDR3: CAWTLSAGELFF

J: TRBJ2-6
V: TRBV6-5
D: NA
size: NA
DNA: TGTGCCAGCACCCGCGGGACGGCTGGGGCCAACGTCCTGACTTTC
CDR3: CASTRGTAGANVLTF

J: TRBJ2-1
V: TRBV28
D: TRBD2
size: NA
DNA: TGTGCCAGCAGTTTATCGCTAGCGGGAGGGCCGCGCTATGAGCAGTTCTTC
CDR3: CASSLSLAGGPRYEQFF

J: TRBJ2-3
V: TRBV28
D: NA
size: NA
DNA: TGTGCCAGCAGTATCCCCTATAGGGCGGATACGCAGTATTTT
CDR3: CASSIPYRADTQYF

J: TRBJ1-4
V: TRBV7-6
D: NA
size: NA
DNA: TGTGCCAGCAGCTTATCTCAGGGGAGAGGTGAAAAACTGTTTTTT
CDR3: CASSLSQGRGEKLFF

J: TRBJ2-3
V: TRBV7-2
D: NA
size: NA
DNA: TGTGCCAGCAGTGACAGGTTTTTCACAGATACGCAGTATTTT
CDR3: CASSDRFFTDTQYF

J: TRBJ2-3
V: TRBV6-1
D: NA
size: few
DNA: TGTGCCAGCAGCGTTTACAGAACCATCGGGGGCGTTTGGGATACGCAGTATTTT
CDR3: CASSVYRTIGGVWDTQYF